This TCR beta chain was sequenced for a study of blood T cells in healthy people across ages. A second about 6 to 12 cycle PCR used barcoded and J-beta primers. Using its own MiXCR run on the 5' RACE reads, TCRdb lists one record per CDR3 protein. Here the sample spans about 570,000 distinct CDR3 sequences, approximately 30% being singletons. V shed 6 bases and J 0 bases; nucleotides not matched to a gene: 2. In germline, CDR1 is MNHEY, CDR2 SVGAGI. The CDR3 has 14 amino acids. The sequenced material came from blood. The receptor's source is a woman in her 70s in good health. The V gene is TRBV6-5, the J gene TRBJ1-2; the match to TRBD1 covers 9 bases. The CDR3: CASRGTGTNYGYTF. CDR3 DNA: TGTGCCAGCAGGGGGACAGGGACTAACTATGGCTACACCTTC.